Listed below are T cell receptor beta chains from one sample, sequenced in a study of blood T cells in healthy people across ages. Using its own MiXCR run on the 5' RACE reads, TCRdb lists one record per CDR3 protein. The sample contains hundreds of thousands of distinct CDR3 sequences, about a fifth of which appear only once. The sequenced sample was blood. All receptors derive from a man between 70 and 80 years old in good health. Each CDR3 is given without its conserved first and last residue. Fields, in order: V gene, J gene, CDR3 protein.

V gene: TRBV10-3; J gene: TRBJ1-1; CDR3 protein: AISDRGRYTEAF
V gene: TRBV21-1; J gene: TRBJ2-1; CDR3 protein: ASSKEPVLAGNHEQF
V gene: TRBV9; J gene: TRBJ1-3; CDR3 protein: ASSRGRANENTIY
V gene: TRBV5-1; J gene: TRBJ2-1; CDR3 protein: ASSFDRGHSF
V gene: TRBV5-4; J gene: TRBJ2-1; CDR3 protein: ASSLEINAANEQF
V gene: TRBV6-6; J gene: TRBJ2-7; CDR3 protein: ATKLGQDVYEQY
V gene: TRBV20-1; J gene: TRBJ2-3; CDR3 protein: SADGDLAHSTDTQY
V gene: TRBV29-1; J gene: TRBJ2-3; CDR3 protein: SASAGVGTDTQY
V gene: TRBV12-3/TRBV12-4; J gene: TRBJ1-1; CDR3 protein: ASSFRTGRTEAF
V gene: TRBV21-1; J gene: TRBJ2-3; CDR3 protein: ATLRTSRDTQY
V gene: TRBV5-1; J gene: TRBJ2-3; CDR3 protein: ASKEQGRHTDTQY
V gene: TRBV29-1; J gene: TRBJ1-2; CDR3 protein: SVEGYGYT
V gene: TRBV5-4; J gene: TRBJ1-5; CDR3 protein: ASSRDNNQPQH
V gene: TRBV6-2/TRBV6-3; J gene: TRBJ1-5; CDR3 protein: ASSYRTGGPNQPQH
V gene: TRBV4-3; J gene: TRBJ2-4; CDR3 protein: ASSQVGKREFWLAKNIQY
V gene: TRBV18; J gene: TRBJ2-1; CDR3 protein: ASRLRAGDPYNEQF
V gene: TRBV28; J gene: TRBJ2-3; CDR3 protein: ASSTGGTTDTQY
V gene: TRBV20-1; J gene: TRBJ1-2; CDR3 protein: SARETGRPGYT
V gene: TRBV20-1; J gene: TRBJ2-3; CDR3 protein: SATGQGGVSDTQY
V gene: TRBV11-2; J gene: TRBJ1-2; CDR3 protein: ASSVGQFDGYT
V gene: TRBV11-3; J gene: TRBJ2-1; CDR3 protein: ASSLDWGTYNEQF
V gene: TRBV12-3/TRBV12-4; J gene: TRBJ2-1; CDR3 protein: ASSTNIGLAGVGQF
V gene: TRBV6-6; J gene: TRBJ1-6; CDR3 protein: ASSYSPDYNSPLH
V gene: TRBV12-3/TRBV12-4; J gene: TRBJ2-1; CDR3 protein: ASSPSSGTPNEQF
V gene: TRBV12-3/TRBV12-4; J gene: TRBJ2-1; CDR3 protein: ASSFPWSYNEQF
V gene: TRBV19; J gene: TRBJ1-2; CDR3 protein: ASSTPPTGNYGYT
V gene: TRBV7-2; J gene: TRBJ2-3; CDR3 protein: ASSLSLAGITDTQY
V gene: TRBV20-1; J gene: NA; CDR3 protein: SATLAGVFNEQF
V gene: TRBV7-4; J gene: TRBJ2-7; CDR3 protein: ASSLRGRISYEQY
V gene: TRBV7-8; J gene: TRBJ2-2; CDR3 protein: VSSLGARGTGELF
V gene: TRBV6-2/TRBV6-3; J gene: TRBJ2-3; CDR3 protein: ASSYSAGRGDTQY
V gene: TRBV3-1; J gene: TRBJ2-7; CDR3 protein: ASSRGGTRVYEQY
V gene: TRBV7-6; J gene: TRBJ2-1; CDR3 protein: ASSLWGGSGYNEQF
V gene: TRBV29-1; J gene: TRBJ1-2; CDR3 protein: SAGQGDGYT
V gene: TRBV11-2; J gene: NA; CDR3 protein: ASSLRGDRAYEQY
V gene: TRBV20-1; J gene: TRBJ1-4; CDR3 protein: SARQGDEKLF
V gene: TRBV6-1; J gene: TRBJ1-2; CDR3 protein: ASSESRGYGYT
V gene: TRBV12-3/TRBV12-4; J gene: TRBJ2-3; CDR3 protein: ASSPPWGSSTDTQY
V gene: TRBV7-9; J gene: TRBJ2-1; CDR3 protein: ASSFRGRSYNEQF
V gene: TRBV28; J gene: TRBJ2-1; CDR3 protein: ASSSKYNEQF
V gene: TRBV6-1; J gene: TRBJ1-2; CDR3 protein: ASRTTANYGYT
V gene: TRBV27; J gene: TRBJ2-2; CDR3 protein: ASRPGGDTGELF
V gene: TRBV18; J gene: TRBJ2-7; CDR3 protein: ASSPQGYNEQY
V gene: TRBV12-3/TRBV12-4; J gene: NA; CDR3 protein: ASSFGDRDLQEQF
V gene: TRBV27; J gene: TRBJ1-1; CDR3 protein: ASSLSHRGLNTEAF
V gene: TRBV28; J gene: TRBJ1-1; CDR3 protein: ATLKGGRTEAF
V gene: TRBV20-1; J gene: TRBJ2-7; CDR3 protein: SARDPGQDYEQY
V gene: TRBV12-3/TRBV12-4; J gene: TRBJ1-5; CDR3 protein: ASSFSGINQPQH
V gene: TRBV12-3/TRBV12-4; J gene: TRBJ1-2; CDR3 protein: AITAIPGTANYGYT
V gene: TRBV29-1; J gene: TRBJ2-3; CDR3 protein: SVEEVSPDTQY
V gene: TRBV6-5; J gene: TRBJ1-1; CDR3 protein: ASRPPGRRAEAF
V gene: TRBV4-1; J gene: TRBJ2-5; CDR3 protein: ASSQEQETQY
V gene: TRBV3-1; J gene: TRBJ2-2; CDR3 protein: ASSQRRGTGLGELF
V gene: TRBV7-9; J gene: TRBJ1-1; CDR3 protein: ASSFWAALLNTEAF
V gene: TRBV2; J gene: TRBJ2-4; CDR3 protein: ASRLAGLNIQY